This T cell receptor beta chain was documented in a study of blood T cell repertoires in COVID-19. Profiled with immunoSEQ multiplex PCR; TCRdb holds only in-frame clones, not every one. This sample yields about 110,000 clones, of which around 79% are seen a single time; roughly 17% belongs to the top ten. CDR3 length: 13 amino acids. V lost 0 bases and J 2 bases, leaving 6 bases between the germline ends. CDR1 SGHKS and CDR2 YYEKEE come from the germline V gene (reference sequence). The TCR comes from an elderly woman with active or convalescent COVID-19. V gene TRBV5-5 combines with J gene TRBJ2-7; no clear D. Sequencing used peripheral blood. CDR3 in DNA: TGTGCCAGCAGCTTGGCAGGTCCCTACGAGCAGTACTTC. Amino acid sequence: CASSLAGPYEQYF.